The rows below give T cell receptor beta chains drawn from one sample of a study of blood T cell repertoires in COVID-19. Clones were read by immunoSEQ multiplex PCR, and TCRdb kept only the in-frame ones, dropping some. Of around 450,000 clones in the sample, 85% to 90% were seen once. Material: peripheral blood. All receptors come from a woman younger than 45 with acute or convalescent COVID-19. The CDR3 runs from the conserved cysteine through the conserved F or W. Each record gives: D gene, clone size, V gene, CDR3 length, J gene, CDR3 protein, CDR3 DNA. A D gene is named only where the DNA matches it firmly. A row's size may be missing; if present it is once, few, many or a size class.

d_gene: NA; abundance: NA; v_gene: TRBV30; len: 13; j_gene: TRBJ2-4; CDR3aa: CAWGTLAKNIQYF; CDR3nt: TGTGCCTGGGGGACTCTAGCCAAAAACATTCAGTACTTC
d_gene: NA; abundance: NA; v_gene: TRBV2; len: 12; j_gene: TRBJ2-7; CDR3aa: CASSVRTDEQYF; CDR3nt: TGTGCCAGCAGTGTACGCACTGACGAGCAGTACTTC
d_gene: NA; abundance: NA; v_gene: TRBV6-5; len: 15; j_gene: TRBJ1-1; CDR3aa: CASSPGVAGNTEAFF; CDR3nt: TGTGCCAGCTCCCCAGGGGTAGCCGGGAACACTGAAGCTTTCTTT
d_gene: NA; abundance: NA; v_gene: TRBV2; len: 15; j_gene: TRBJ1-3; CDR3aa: CASSERRDSGNTIYF; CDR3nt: TGTGCCAGCAGTGAAAGGAGAGACTCTGGAAACACCATATATTTT
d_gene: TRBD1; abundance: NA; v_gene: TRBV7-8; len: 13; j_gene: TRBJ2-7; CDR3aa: CASSRGQAYEQYF; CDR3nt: TGTGCCAGCAGCAGAGGACAGGCCTACGAGCAGTACTTC
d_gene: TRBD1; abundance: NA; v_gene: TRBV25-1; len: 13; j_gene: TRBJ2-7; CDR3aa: CASRETGVHEQYF; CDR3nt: TGTGCCAGCAGAGAGACAGGGGTCCACGAGCAGTACTTC
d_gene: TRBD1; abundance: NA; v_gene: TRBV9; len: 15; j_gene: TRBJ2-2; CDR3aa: CASSNGQGAPGELFF; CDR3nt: TGTGCCAGCAGCAACGGACAGGGGGCGCCCGGGGAGCTGTTTTTT
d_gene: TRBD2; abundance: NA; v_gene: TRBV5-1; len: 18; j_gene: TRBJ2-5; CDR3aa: CASSREGDPFGNGETQYF; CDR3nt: TGCGCCAGCAGCCGGGAGGGGGATCCTTTCGGGAACGGAGAGACCCAGTACTTC
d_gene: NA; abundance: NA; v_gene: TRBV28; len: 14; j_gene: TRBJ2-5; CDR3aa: CASSSGQLPETQYF; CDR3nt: TGTGCCAGCAGTTCTGGGCAGTTGCCGGAGACCCAGTACTTC
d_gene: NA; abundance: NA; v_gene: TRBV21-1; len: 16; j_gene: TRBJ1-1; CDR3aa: CASIILRDKTNTEAFF; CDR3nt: TGTGCCAGCATTATACTTCGCGACAAAACGAACACTGAAGCTTTCTTT
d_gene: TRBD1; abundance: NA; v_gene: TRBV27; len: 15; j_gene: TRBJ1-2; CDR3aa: CASSLKGQHLYGYTF; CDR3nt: TGTGCCAGCAGTTTAAAGGGACAGCATCTCTATGGCTACACCTTC
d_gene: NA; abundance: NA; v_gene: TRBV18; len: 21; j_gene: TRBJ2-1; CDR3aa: CASSPIGPSFTGQLLYNEQFF; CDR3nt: TGTGCCAGCTCACCAATTGGACCGAGTTTCACAGGTCAACTCCTCTACAATGAGCAGTTCTTC
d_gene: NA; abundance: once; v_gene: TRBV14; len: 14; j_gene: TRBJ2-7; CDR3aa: CASSQATGNYEQYF; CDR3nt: TGTGCCAGCAGCCAAGCTACAGGGAACTACGAGCAGTACTTC
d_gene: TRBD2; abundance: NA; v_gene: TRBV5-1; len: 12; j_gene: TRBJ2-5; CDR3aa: CASSLVGLEEYF; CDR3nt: TGCGCCAGCAGCTTGGTCGGACTAGAGGAGTACTTC
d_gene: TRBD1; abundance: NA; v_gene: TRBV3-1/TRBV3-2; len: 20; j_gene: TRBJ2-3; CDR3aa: CASSGVEGRGRRSITDTQYF; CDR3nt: TGTGCCAGCTCGGGAGTTGAAGGCAGGGGGCGCAGGTCAATCACAGATACGCAGTATTTT
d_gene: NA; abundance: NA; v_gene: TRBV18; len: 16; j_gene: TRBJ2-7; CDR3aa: CASSPLAGGGSYEQYF; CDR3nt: TGTGCCAGCTCCCCCTTGGCCGGCGGCGGTTCCTACGAGCAGTACTTC
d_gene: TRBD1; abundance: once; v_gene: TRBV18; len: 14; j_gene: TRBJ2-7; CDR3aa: CASSNLGQGYEQYF; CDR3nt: TGTGCCAGCTCAAACCTGGGACAGGGTTACGAGCAGTACTTC
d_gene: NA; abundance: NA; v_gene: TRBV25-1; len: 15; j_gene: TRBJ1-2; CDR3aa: CASSETVGAAYGYTF; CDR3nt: TGTGCCAGCAGTGAAACGGTTGGAGCGGCCTATGGCTACACCTTC
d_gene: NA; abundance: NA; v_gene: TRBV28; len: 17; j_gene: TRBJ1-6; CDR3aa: CASSPIPPGPFNSPLHF; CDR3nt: TGTGCCAGCAGTCCCATACCCCCAGGGCCGTTTAATTCACCCCTCCACTTT
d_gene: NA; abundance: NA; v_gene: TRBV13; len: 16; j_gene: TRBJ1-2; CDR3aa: CASSLNRQGNNYGYTF; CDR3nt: TGTGCCAGCAGCTTAAACCGGCAGGGGAACAACTATGGCTACACCTTC
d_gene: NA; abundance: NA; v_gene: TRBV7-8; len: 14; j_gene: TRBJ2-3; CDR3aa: CASSPTDFRDTQYF; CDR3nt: TGTGCCAGCAGCCCGACAGATTTTCGAGATACGCAGTATTTT
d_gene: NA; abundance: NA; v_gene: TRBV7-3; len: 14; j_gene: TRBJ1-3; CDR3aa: CASSLGQPGNTIYF; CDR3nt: TGTGCCAGCAGCTTAGGACAGCCTGGAAACACCATATATTTT
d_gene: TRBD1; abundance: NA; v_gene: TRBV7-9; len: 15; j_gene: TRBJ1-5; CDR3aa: CASSPTGTGYQPQHF; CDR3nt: TGTGCCAGCAGCCCCACCGGGACAGGTTATCAGCCCCAGCATTTT
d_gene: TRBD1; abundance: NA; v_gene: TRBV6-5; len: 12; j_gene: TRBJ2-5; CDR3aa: CATETGKETQYF; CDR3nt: TGTGCCACCGAGACAGGGAAAGAGACCCAGTACTTC
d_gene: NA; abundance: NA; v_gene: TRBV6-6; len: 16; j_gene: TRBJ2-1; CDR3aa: CASSYNPRVSHNEQFF; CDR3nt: TGTGCCAGCAGTTACAATCCGCGGGTCAGTCACAATGAGCAGTTCTTC
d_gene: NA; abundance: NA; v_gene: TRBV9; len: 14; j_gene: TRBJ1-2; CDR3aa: CASSTRKGNYGYTF; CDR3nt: TGTGCCAGCAGCACCCGTAAGGGGAACTATGGCTACACCTTC
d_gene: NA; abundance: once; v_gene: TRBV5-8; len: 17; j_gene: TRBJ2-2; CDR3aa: CASSPRPQVAHRGELFF; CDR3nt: TGTGCCAGCAGCCCCCGACCACAGGTAGCTCACCGCGGGGAGCTGTTTTTT
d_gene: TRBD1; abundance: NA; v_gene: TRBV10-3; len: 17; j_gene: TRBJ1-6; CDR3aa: CAISEGRRDRADSPLHF; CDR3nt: TGTGCCATCAGTGAGGGCAGGAGGGACAGGGCAGATTCACCCCTCCACTTT
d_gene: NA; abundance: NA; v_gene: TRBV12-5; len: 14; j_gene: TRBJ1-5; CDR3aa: CASGFGDRNQPQHF; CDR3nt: TGTGCTAGTGGTTTTGGAGACCGCAATCAGCCCCAGCATTTT
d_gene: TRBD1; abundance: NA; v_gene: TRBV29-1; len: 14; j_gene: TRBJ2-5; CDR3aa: CSVVQQGRGETQYF; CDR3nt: TGCAGCGTTGTGCAACAGGGGAGAGGCGAGACCCAGTACTTC
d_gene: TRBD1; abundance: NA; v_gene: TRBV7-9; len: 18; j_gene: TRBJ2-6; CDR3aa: CASSLPGQPHSGANVLTF; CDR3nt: TGTGCCAGCAGCTTGCCGGGACAGCCCCACTCTGGGGCCAACGTCCTGACTTTC
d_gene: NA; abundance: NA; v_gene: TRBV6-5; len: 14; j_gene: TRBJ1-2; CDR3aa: CASRDRDPSGGYTF; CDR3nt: TGTGCCAGTCGAGACCGGGACCCCAGCGGGGGCTACACCTTC
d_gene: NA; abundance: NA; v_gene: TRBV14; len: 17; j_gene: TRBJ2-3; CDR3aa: CASSQDSAGPSTDTQYF; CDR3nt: TGTGCCAGCAGCCAAGATTCCGCGGGGCCGAGCACAGATACGCAGTATTTT
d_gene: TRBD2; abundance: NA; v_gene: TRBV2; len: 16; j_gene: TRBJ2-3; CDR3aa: CASSEWTSGDADTQYF; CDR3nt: TGTGCCAGCAGTGAATGGACTAGCGGGGACGCAGATACGCAGTATTTT
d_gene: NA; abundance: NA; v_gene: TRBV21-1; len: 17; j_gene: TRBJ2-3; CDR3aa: CASSAGRPGGSTDTQYF; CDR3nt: TGTGCCAGCAGCGCCGGCCGGCCCGGGGGTAGCACAGATACGCAGTATTTT
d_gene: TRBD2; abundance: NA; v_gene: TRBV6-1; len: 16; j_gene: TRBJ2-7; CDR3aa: CASSEAAGVDFYEQYF; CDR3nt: TGTGCCAGCAGTGAAGCGGCGGGAGTTGACTTCTACGAGCAGTACTTC
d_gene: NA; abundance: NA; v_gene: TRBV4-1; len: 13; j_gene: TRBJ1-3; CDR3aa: CASSLGGENTIYF; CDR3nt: TGCGCCAGCAGCTTAGGGGGGGAAAACACCATATATTTT
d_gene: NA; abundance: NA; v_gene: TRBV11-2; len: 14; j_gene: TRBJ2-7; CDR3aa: CASSLGQGTYEQYF; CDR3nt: TGTGCCAGCAGCTTAGGGCAGGGGACCTACGAGCAGTACTTC
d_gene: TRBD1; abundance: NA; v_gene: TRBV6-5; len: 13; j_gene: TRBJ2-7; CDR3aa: CASQTGGFDEQYF; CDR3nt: TGTGCCAGCCAGACAGGGGGTTTCGACGAGCAGTACTTC
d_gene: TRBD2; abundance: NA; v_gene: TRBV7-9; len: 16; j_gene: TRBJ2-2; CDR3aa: CASNKGLAGNTGELFF; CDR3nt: TGTGCCAGCAACAAAGGACTAGCGGGGAACACCGGGGAGCTGTTTTTT
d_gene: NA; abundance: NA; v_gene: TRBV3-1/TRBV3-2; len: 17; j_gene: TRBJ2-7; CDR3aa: CASSQGTSPRGAYEQYF; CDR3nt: TGTGCCAGCAGCCAAGGGACTTCCCCGCGCGGGGCCTACGAGCAGTACTTC
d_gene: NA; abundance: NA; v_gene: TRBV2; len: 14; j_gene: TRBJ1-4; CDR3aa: CASSGTVNNEKLFF; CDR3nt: TGTGCCAGCAGTGGAACAGTAAATAATGAAAAACTGTTTTTT
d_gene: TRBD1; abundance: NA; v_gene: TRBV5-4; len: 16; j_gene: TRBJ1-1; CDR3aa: CASSLDPGTGVTEAFF; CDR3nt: TGTGCCAGCAGCCTAGACCCCGGGACAGGGGTAACTGAAGCTTTCTTT